The clone carrying this T cell receptor (beta chain) was seen repeatedly, ten times or more. What it recognizes is unknown. Deletions cut 3 bases from V and 7 bases from J, with 9 bases between. Germline CDR1 and CDR2: DFQATT and SNEGSKA (reference sequence). The CDR3 spans 12 residues. This record comes from a study of T-cell memory formation after mild COVID-19. Study information: TCR clusters largely stayed donor specific.

Findings and caveats of the study: The study found contracting CD4+ clones mainly in CM and EM and contracting CD8+ clones in EMRA. Certain responding clones were present in pre-infection memory, suggesting participation of cross-reactive memory. CD4/CD8 balance held among clones contracting day 15 to 85, and later expanders leaned CD4+.

TCRdb passed the 5' RACE reads through MiXCR, listing each CDR3 protein once. The sample yields about 49,000 distinct CDR3 sequences, over 6.5% seen once. Specimen: PBMCs or a T cell subset sorted from them (not recorded which). V gene TRBV20-1 combines with J gene TRBJ2-2; D gene ambiguous. The origin of this receptor is a man between 18 and 29 years old who had mild COVID-19 (a few samples of this study predate the infection). Cell type and time point are not known. The DNA for the CDR3 is TGCAGTGCTAGTTTATTATACGGGGAGCTGTTTTTT. Protein sequence: CSASLLYGELFF.